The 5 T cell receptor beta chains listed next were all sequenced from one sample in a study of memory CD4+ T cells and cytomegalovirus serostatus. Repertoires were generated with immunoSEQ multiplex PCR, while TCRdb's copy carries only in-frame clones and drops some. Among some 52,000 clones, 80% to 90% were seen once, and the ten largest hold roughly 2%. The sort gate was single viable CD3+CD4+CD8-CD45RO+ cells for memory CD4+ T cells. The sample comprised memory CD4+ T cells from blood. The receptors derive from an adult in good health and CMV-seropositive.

CDR3 nucleotide sequence: TGTGCCACCAGCAGAGATCTGCGGGGGGAGAACACCGGGGAGCTGTTTTTT. Its protein is CATSRDLRGENTGELFF. The chain couples TRBV15 to TRBJ2-2, with 8 bases identical to TRBD2. J was trimmed by 1 base and V by 0 bases; bases with no gene match: 4. Germline assignment: CDR1 LNHNV and CDR2 YYDKDF (reference sequence). The length of the CDR3 is 17 residues. Variable domain in full (rest from reference TRBV15 and TRBJ2-2): DAMVIQNPRYQVTQFGKPVTLSCSQTLNHNVMYWYQQKSSQAPKLLFHYYDKDFNNEADTPDNFQSRRPNTSFCFLDIRSPGLGDTAMYLCATSRDLRGENTGELFFGEGSRLTVL.

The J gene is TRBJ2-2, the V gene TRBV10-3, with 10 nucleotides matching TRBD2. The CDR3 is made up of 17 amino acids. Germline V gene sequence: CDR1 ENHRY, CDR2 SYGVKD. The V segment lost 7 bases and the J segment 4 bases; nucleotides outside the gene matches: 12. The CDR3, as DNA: TGTGCCATCACCGCCGGGGGTAGCGGGGGGAGCACCGGGGAGCTGTTTTTT. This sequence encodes CAITAGGSGGSTGELFF.

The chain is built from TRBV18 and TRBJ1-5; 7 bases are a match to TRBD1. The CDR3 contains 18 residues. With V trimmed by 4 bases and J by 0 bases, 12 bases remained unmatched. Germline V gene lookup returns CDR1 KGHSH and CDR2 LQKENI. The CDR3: CASSRNGGGTVSNQPQHF. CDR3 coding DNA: TGTGCCAGCTCACGAAACGGCGGGGGGACAGTTAGCAATCAGCCCCAGCATTTT.

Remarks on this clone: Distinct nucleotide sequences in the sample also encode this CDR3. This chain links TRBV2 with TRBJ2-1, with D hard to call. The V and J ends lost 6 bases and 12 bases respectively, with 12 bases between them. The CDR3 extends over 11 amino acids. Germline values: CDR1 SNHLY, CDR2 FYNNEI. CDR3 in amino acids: CASSGQPLQFF. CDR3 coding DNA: TGTGCCAGCAGCGGGCAGCCATTGCAGTTCTTC.

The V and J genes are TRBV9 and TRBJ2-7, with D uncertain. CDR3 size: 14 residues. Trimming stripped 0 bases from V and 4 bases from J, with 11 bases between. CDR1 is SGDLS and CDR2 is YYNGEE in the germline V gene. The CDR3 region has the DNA TGTGCCAGCAGCGTAGATTGGACCGCTTACGAGCAGTACTTC. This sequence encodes CASSVDWTAYEQYF.